A single sample is the source of the 32 T cell receptor beta chains below, sequenced in a study of blood T cell repertoires in COVID-19. Some clones are missing from TCRdb's copy, which holds only in-frame ones; the method was immunoSEQ multiplex PCR. The sample lists around 500,000 clones; 88% were seen once. The sample consisted of PBMCs or T cells enriched from blood (not recorded which). The receptors originated from a woman aged 40 to 55 who had recovered from COVID-19.

The chain joins TRBV12-3 or TRBV12-4 to TRBJ1-1, with D perhaps TRBD1 (6 bases). V lost 6 bases to trimming and J lost 7 bases, with 12 bases between them. The CDR3 extends over 12 amino acids. CDR3 sequence (DNA): TGTGCCAGCAGCCCACAGGGATTTGAAGCTTTCTTT. Translating it yields CASSPQGFEAFF.

This clone was seen a handful of times. This rearrangement joins TRBV5-8 to TRBJ1-3; 9 bases agree with TRBD1. Unmatched junction bases numbered 4, after V lost 5 bases and J lost 4 bases. Germline CDR1 reads SGHTS; CDR2 reads YDEGEE. The CDR3 has 14 residues. DNA for the CDR3: TGTGCCAGCAGACTCGACAGGGGGGGAAACACCATATATTTT. Translated: CASRLDRGGNTIYF.

The chain carries TRBV11-3 and TRBJ1-2; 10 bases align to TRBD1. The V gene end was trimmed by 3 bases and the J gene end by 9 bases; junction bases not matched to a gene: 1. The CDR3 extends over 12 amino acids. The germline V gene encodes CDR1 SGHNT and CDR2 YENEEA. The CDR3 bases are TGTGCCAGCAGCTTGGGACAGGGGAGCTACACCTTC. Translation: CASSLGQGSYTF.

The rearrangement uses TRBV7-2 and TRBJ1-2; perhaps TRBD1 as D (5 bases). V gave up 3 bases and J gave up 2 bases, with 10 bases separating them. Germline CDR1 is SGHTA and CDR2 is FQGNSA. This CDR3 is built from 14 residues. CDR3 bases: TGTGCCAGCAGCTTTGCACAGGCGAACTATGGCTACACCTTC. Translation gives CASSFAQANYGYTF.

This chain uses TRBV25-1 with TRBJ1-6, with 7 bases aligning to TRBD1. CDR3 size: 14 residues. Germline CDR1 MGHDK, CDR2 SYGVNS. V lost 6 bases, J lost 7 bases, and 6 bases stayed unmatched. The DNA of the CDR3 is TGTGCCAGCAGAGGACAGGCGGGGAATTCACCCCTCCACTTT. It yields the protein CASRGQAGNSPLHF.

The CDR3 here is CASSHVLGTGDEKLFF. The DNA of the CDR3 is TGCGCCAGCAGCCACGTACTCGGGACAGGGGATGAAAAACTGTTTTTT. The chain has TRBV4-1 and TRBJ1-4; 10 positions agree with TRBD1. Germline values: CDR1 MGHRA, CDR2 YSYEKL. The V and J ends lost 3 bases and 6 bases, in that order; junction bases with no gene match: 7. The CDR3 has 16 residues.

The chain couples TRBV7-9 to TRBJ1-6; no definite D call. This CDR3 comprises 13 residues. V shed 1 base and J shed 10 bases, with 8 bases lying between them. Germline CDR1 SEHNR, CDR2 FQNEAQ (reference sequence). In DNA, the CDR3 is TGTGCCAGCAGCTTAGACGCGAAGTCACCCCTCCACTTT. Its protein is CASSLDAKSPLHF.

CDR3 DNA sequence: TGTGCCAGCAGTCTACTATGGGACAGGGCCGGAGCTTTCTTT. It is translated as CASSLLWDRAGAFF. V gene TRBV6-5 combines with J gene TRBJ1-1; 9 bases match TRBD1. The CDR3 contains 14 residues. Trimming at V came to 5 bases and at J to 10 bases, leaving 11 bases not matched to a gene. Per germline, CDR1 MNHEY and CDR2 SVGAGI.

This clone was seen only a few times. This chain connects TRBV19 to TRBJ1-1; 7 bases map to TRBD1. The CDR3 sequence is 13 residues long. In germline, CDR1 is LNHDA, CDR2 SQIVND (reference sequence). The V segment lost 4 bases and the J segment 1 base; nucleotides outside the gene matches: 0. CDR3 nucleotide sequence: TGTGCCAGTAGTAGACAGGGGAACACTGAAGCTTTCTTT. Translated, it gives CASSRQGNTEAFF.

This chain connects TRBV6-5 to TRBJ1-2; maybe TRBD1 (6 bases). The CDR3 spans 16 residues. Deletions cut 0 bases from V and 5 bases from J, with 16 bases between. Per germline, CDR1 MNHEY and CDR2 SVGAGI. The CDR3: CASSYSSAAGEYGYTF. In DNA form, the CDR3 reads TGTGCCAGCAGTTACTCCTCGGCGGCAGGGGAGTATGGCTACACCTTC.

The V call is TRBV30, the J call TRBJ2-7; 9 nucleotides agree with TRBD2. Germline V CDR1 and CDR2: GTSNPN, SVGIG (reference sequence). The CDR3 length is 16 residues. The V segment lost 0 bases and the J segment 2 bases; nucleotides outside the gene matches: 8. The DNA for the CDR3 is TGTGCCTGGAGTGTACCCGGAGCGGGAGGCACCTACGAGCAGTACTTC. Translated, it gives CAWSVPGAGGTYEQYF.

The chain employs TRBV18 and TRBJ2-1, with a possible D match to TRBD2 (6 bases). Germline V gives CDR1 KGHSH, CDR2 LQKENI. The CDR3 covers 15 residues. The V end was cut by 3 bases, the J end by 0 bases, with 9 bases between. In DNA form, the CDR3 reads TGTGCCAGCTCACCTAGCGGTTCCTCCTACAATGAGCAGTTCTTC. This translates into CASSPSGSSYNEQFF.

The chain combines TRBV9 with TRBJ2-1; TRBD2 aligns across 10 bases. This CDR3 spans 15 amino acids. V trimming: 3 bases; J trimming: 4 bases; junction bases outside the gene matches: 4. Germline V gene lookup returns CDR1 SGDLS and CDR2 YYNGEE. This CDR3 is CASSDRTSGYNEQFF. Here the CDR3 DNA reads TGTGCCAGCAGCGACCGGACTAGCGGTTACAATGAGCAGTTCTTC. Variable domain in full (rest from reference TRBV9 and TRBJ2-1): DSGVTQTPKHLITATGQRVTLRCSPRSGDLSVYWYQQSLDQGLQFLIQYYNGEERAKGNILERFSAQQFPDLHSELNLSSLELGDSALYFCASSDRTSGYNEQFFGPGTRLTVL.

A note on this clone: The sample carries other DNA sequences with the same CDR3. This chain joins TRBV4-3 and TRBJ2-1; TRBD2 matches 14 bases. Germline V gene lookup returns CDR1 LGHNA and CDR2 YSLEER. The CDR3 has 17 amino acids. V was pared by 0 bases and J by 9 bases, with 7 bases of the junction left unmatched. CDR3 nucleotide sequence: TGCGCCAGCAGCCAAGACATGGGACTAGCGGGAGTTGGTGAGCAGTTCTTC. Translating gives CASSQDMGLAGVGEQFF.

The chain couples TRBV30 to TRBJ1-1; 9 nucleotides agree with TRBD1. V dropped 1 base and J dropped 9; count of bases not matched to a gene: 21. This CDR3 has 18 amino acids. Per germline, CDR1 GTSNPN and CDR2 SVGIG (reference sequence). The DNA of the CDR3 is TGTGCCTGGAGTGCAGCCGGGGACAGGGATTATCAACCGAATCAAGCTTTCTTT. This encodes CAWSAAGDRDYQPNQAFF. Together with reference TRBV30 and TRBJ1-1, the CDR3 gives the full variable domain: SQTIHQWPATLVQPVGSPLSLECTVEGTSNPNLYWYRQAAGRGLQLLFYSVGIGQISSEVPQNLSASRPQDRQFILSSKKLLLSDSGFYLCAWSAAGDRDYQPNQAFFGQGTRLTVV.

A few counts support this clone. This rearrangement joins TRBV7-2 to TRBJ2-7; D may be TRBD1 (6 bases). Trimming pared 4 bases from V and 4 bases from J, leaving 11 bases between. CDR3 length: 13 residues. Germline values: CDR1 SGHTA, CDR2 FQGNSA. The DNA for the CDR3 is TGTGCCAGCAGCTCTACAGGGAGATACGAGCAGTACTTC. Amino acids: CASSSTGRYEQYF.

The chain joins TRBV11-2 to TRBJ2-7; 9 nucleotides line up with TRBD2. Germline-derived CDR1 and CDR2 are SGHAT and FQNNGV. There are 15 residues in the CDR3. V shed 0 bases and J 3 bases; nucleotides not matched to a gene: 3. CDR3 in DNA: TGTGCCAGCAGCTTAGAACTAGCGGGCGGCTACGAGCAGTACTTC. Its protein is CASSLELAGGYEQYF.

V and J are TRBV25-1 and TRBJ1-4; 7 bases are shared with TRBD1. CDR3 length: 14 amino acids. V trimming: 8 bases; J trimming: 8 bases; junction bases outside the gene matches: 11. Germline CDR1 and CDR2: MGHDK and SYGVNS. The CDR3 loop is CASGTGVGKEKLFF. The DNA of the CDR3 is TGTGCCAGCGGCACAGGGGTGGGAAAGGAAAAACTGTTTTTT. The full variable domain, completed using reference TRBV25-1 and TRBJ1-4, is EADIYQTPRYLVIGTGKKITLECSQTMGHDKMYWYQQDPGMELHLIHYSYGVNSTEKGDLSSESTVSRIRTEHFPLTLESARPSHTSQYLCASGTGVGKEKLFFGSGTQLSVL.

The chain employs TRBV19 and TRBJ1-1, with D perhaps matching TRBD1 (6 bases). Germline CDR1 and CDR2: LNHDA and SQIVND (reference sequence). The CDR3 is made up of 15 amino acids. Deletions cut 3 bases from V and 1 base from J, with 12 bases between. CDR3: CASSMMTGWNTEAFF. The CDR3 DNA is TGTGCCAGTAGTATGATGACAGGCTGGAACACTGAAGCTTTCTTT.

The rearrangement joins TRBV7-2 to TRBJ2-1; 8 bases are shared with TRBD2. CDR3 length: 18 amino acids. Germline-derived CDR1 and CDR2 are SGHTA and FQGNSA. The ends lost 1 base at V and 0 bases at J; junction bases unmatched: 8. For the CDR3, the DNA is TGTGCCAGCAGCTTAGAGGCACTAGCGGTCCTCTCCTACAATGAGCAGTTCTTC. Translating it yields CASSLEALAVLSYNEQFF.

CDR3 residues: CASSKEQTRQPQHF. The CDR3 nucleotides read TGTGCCAGCAGCAAAGAACAGACCAGGCAGCCCCAGCATTTT. The chain has TRBV21-1 and TRBJ1-5; no check of the table's D call, TRBD1, against the DNA was made. TRBV21-1 constitutes a pseudogene. The CDR3 sequence is 14 residues long.

V usage is TRBV15 and J usage is TRBJ2-6, with D unresolved. The ends were cut back, 4 bases at V and 1 base at J, with 14 bases in the middle. The germline V gene has CDR1 LNHNV and CDR2 YYDKDF (reference sequence). The CDR3 contains 17 residues. The CDR3 nucleotides are TGTGCCACCAGCACATCCCCTCGCGGATCTGGGGCCAACGTCCTGACTTTC. The encoded protein is CATSTSPRGSGANVLTF.

The chain recombines TRBV6-2 or TRBV6-3 with TRBJ2-5, with D unresolved. Trimming removed 2 bases at V and 6 bases at J, with 13 bases between. Germline CDR1 reads MNHEY; CDR2 reads SVGEGT. The CDR3 loop spans 14 amino acids. CDR3 amino acids: CASSYSPLRKTQYF. As DNA, the CDR3 is TGTGCCAGCAGTTACAGCCCGCTGAGGAAGACCCAGTACTTC.

This clone showed up just once. The rearrangement joins TRBV7-2 to TRBJ2-7; TRBD1 aligns across 8 bases. This CDR3 is built from 14 residues. J was trimmed by 3 bases and V by 3 bases; bases with no gene match: 4. CDR1 is SGHTA, CDR2 FQGNSA, per germline. The CDR3 loop reads CASSLGDRNYEQYF. CDR3 nucleotides: TGTGCCAGCAGCTTGGGGGACAGGAACTACGAGCAGTACTTC.

This clone appeared a few times. The rearrangement uses TRBV19 and TRBJ1-1; D is perhaps TRBD1 (6 bases). The CDR3 runs to 15 residues. Germline CDR1 and CDR2: LNHDA and SQIVND (reference sequence). The V gene lost 5 bases and the J gene lost 5 bases, with 18 bases spanning the gap. CDR3: CASSPRGGGGTEAFF. In nucleotides, the CDR3 is TGTGCCAGTAGTCCCCGCGGGGGCGGAGGAACTGAAGCTTTCTTT.

The rearrangement links TRBV19 to TRBJ1-4; no clear D. The CDR3 totals 12 residues. Germline V lookup: CDR1 LNHDA, CDR2 SQIVND (reference sequence). V was trimmed by 7 bases and J by 7 bases, leaving 10 bases between them. CDR3 amino acids: CASNTRGEKLFF. For the CDR3, the DNA is TGTGCCAGTAACACACGAGGTGAAAAACTGTTTTTT. The variable domain in full, completed from reference TRBV19 and TRBJ1-4, reads DGGITQSPKYLFRKEGQNVTLSCEQNLNHDAMYWYRQDPGQGLRLIYYSQIVNDFQKGDIAEGYSVSREKKESFPLTVTSAQKNPTAFYLCASNTRGEKLFFGSGTQLSVL.

This clone was detected only a few times. This chain connects TRBV11-2 to TRBJ2-7; no clear D gene. The CDR3 is 13 residues long. CDR1 and CDR2 from the germline V gene are SGHAT and FQNNGV. The V end was cut by 3 bases, the J end by 0 bases, with 6 bases between. The CDR3 region is CASSFTGSYEQYF. In DNA, the CDR3 is TGTGCCAGCAGCTTTACCGGCTCCTACGAGCAGTACTTC.

The chain couples TRBV19 to TRBJ2-1, with 10 bases fitting TRBD2. CDR3 length: 17 residues. The germline gives CDR1 LNHDA, CDR2 SQIVND (reference sequence). V lost 2 bases and J lost 9; bases outside the gene matches: 13. CDR3 amino acids: CASSIYGGLAASSEQFF. CDR3 DNA: TGTGCCAGTAGTATATATGGAGGACTAGCGGCTTCCAGTGAGCAGTTCTTC. Together with reference TRBV19 and TRBJ2-1, the CDR3 gives the full variable domain: DGGITQSPKYLFRKEGQNVTLSCEQNLNHDAMYWYRQDPGQGLRLIYYSQIVNDFQKGDIAEGYSVSREKKESFPLTVTSAQKNPTAFYLCASSIYGGLAASSEQFFGPGTRLTVL.

The V gene is TRBV4-3, the J gene TRBJ1-1, with D unresolved. Germline V lookup: CDR1 LGHNA, CDR2 YSLEER. CDR3 length: 13 amino acids. V lost 4 bases, J lost 4 bases, and 10 bases lay in between. In nucleotides, the CDR3 is TGCGCCAGCAGCCGTTCGCGCGGCACTGAAGCTTTCTTT. Amino acids: CASSRSRGTEAFF.

The V gene is TRBV7-9, the J gene TRBJ2-2; tentative D call: TRBD2 (6 bases). The CDR3 is 14 amino acids. V lost 5 bases, J lost 6 bases, and 13 bases lay in between. CDR1 and CDR2 (germline): SEHNR, FQNEAQ (reference sequence). CDR3 in amino acids: CASSTGDEAGELFF. Written as DNA, the CDR3 is TGTGCCAGCAGCACGGGAGATGAAGCCGGGGAGCTGTTTTTT.

V usage is TRBV7-2 and J usage is TRBJ2-5; D not resolved. The germline V gene has CDR1 SGHTA and CDR2 FQGNSA. The CDR3 runs to 13 residues. V lost 3 bases and J lost 4, with 9 bases in between. CDR3 residues: CASSFGNGETQYF. The CDR3 region has the DNA TGTGCCAGCAGCTTCGGTAACGGAGAGACCCAGTACTTC.

The chain recombines TRBV7-2 with TRBJ1-5; no definite D call. This CDR3 is 15 amino acids long. Germline V lookup: CDR1 SGHTA, CDR2 FQGNSA. The V gene lost 5 bases and the J gene lost 1 base, with 12 bases spanning the gap. The CDR3, as DNA: TGTGCCAGCAGCCCCGAGAGGTCGAGCAATCAGCCCCAGCATTTT. It encodes CASSPERSSNQPQHF. The variable domain in full, with the rest retrieved from reference TRBV7-2 and TRBJ1-5, is GAGVSQSPSNKVTEKGKDVELRCDPISGHTALYWYRQSLGQGLEFLIYFQGNSAPDKSGLPSDRFSAERTGGSVSTLTIQRTQQEDSAVYLCASSPERSSNQPQHFGDGTRLSIL.